These 2 T cell receptor beta chains share one sample of origin, sequenced in a study of beta chain features in type 1 diabetes (dated by TCRdb to the late 2010s). The paper's findings and limits, for the study overall: Type 1 diabetes patients showed a moderate but significant shortening of TCRB CDR3 length in all four CD4+ subsets.

What these receptors recognize is not known. The protocol used for the library was the immunoSEQ multiplex PCR assay. The High Capacity cDNA Reverse Transcription Kit was used to reverse transcribe all of the isolated RNA, meaning that expressed TCRB transcripts were what got sequenced. The table comes from immuneACCESS by way of TCRdb, which keeps in-frame sequences with V and J called. Part of the clones is missing from these tables; in studies checked, under half for an unresolved V gene and the rest for unknown reasons. Within this sample are about 170,000 clones, with 7.8% of them counted one time only. Around 0.94% of the sample is in the top ten clones. Sequenced material: central memory CD4+ T cells from blood. The receptors were gathered from a woman in her forties with type 1 diabetes.

This clone was detected a few times. The V call is TRBV5-6, the J call TRBJ2-7, with TRBD1 as a possible D gene (5 bases). Looked up from germline, CDR1 is SGHDT and CDR2 is YYEEEE. This CDR3 is built from 14 residues. The germline V and J ends were trimmed by 1 base and 1 base, with 9 bases remaining between them. CDR3 loop: CASSLRGPSYEQYF. CDR3 DNA: TGTGCCAGCAGCTTGAGGGGTCCATCCTACGAGCAGTACTTC.

The CDR3 DNA is TGTGCCAGCAATAAGATAGGGACTTTCGGGGAGCTGTTTTTT. Its protein product is CASNKIGTFGELFF. The chain employs TRBV6-6 and TRBJ2-2; a weak D match, TRBD2 (6 bases). This CDR3 is 14 amino acids long. The V end lost 7 bases, the J end lost 7 bases, and 16 bases lay between the germline ends. Germline V gene sequence: CDR1 MNHNY, CDR2 SVGAGI (reference sequence).